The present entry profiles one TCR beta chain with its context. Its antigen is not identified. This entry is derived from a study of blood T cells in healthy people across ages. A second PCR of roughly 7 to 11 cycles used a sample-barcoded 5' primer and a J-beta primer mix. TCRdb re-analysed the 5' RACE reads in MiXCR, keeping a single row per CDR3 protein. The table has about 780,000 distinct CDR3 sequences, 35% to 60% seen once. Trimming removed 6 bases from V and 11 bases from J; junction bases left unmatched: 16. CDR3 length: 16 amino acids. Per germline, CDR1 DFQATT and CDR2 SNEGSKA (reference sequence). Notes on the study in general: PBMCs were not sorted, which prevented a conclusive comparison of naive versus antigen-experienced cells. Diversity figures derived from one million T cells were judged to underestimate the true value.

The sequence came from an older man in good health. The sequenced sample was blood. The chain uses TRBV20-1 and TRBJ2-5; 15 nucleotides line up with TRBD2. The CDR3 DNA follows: TGCAGTGCCGGGACGGGACTAGCGGGAGGCAGGAATGAGCAGTACTTC. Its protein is CSAGTGLAGGRNEQYF.